These 24 T cell receptor beta chains were all obtained from the same sample, sequenced in a study of blood T cell repertoires in COVID-19. Using immunoSEQ multiplex PCR, the repertoire was profiled, and TCRdb retains in-frame clones only, with some absent. This repertoire shows under 250,000 clones, 65% to 85% found once; its top ten account for about 8%. What was sequenced was peripheral blood. The receptors originated from a woman of 80 years or more with acute or convalescent COVID-19.

The chain employs TRBV19 and TRBJ2-2; a possible D gene is TRBD1 (6 bases). The V end lost 9 bases, the J end lost 1 base, and 15 bases lay between the germline ends. CDR3 length: 15 amino acids. Germline V gene sequence: CDR1 LNHDA, CDR2 SQIVND (reference sequence). Here the CDR3 DNA reads TGTGCCAGCACCACAGGGCCCATGAACACCGGGGAGCTGTTTTTT. Translated: CASTTGPMNTGELFF.

The CDR3 protein is CASSPRGGEASTDTQYF. CDR3 DNA sequence: TGTGCCAGCTCACCACGCGGGGGGGAGGCTAGCACAGATACGCAGTATTTT. The V call is TRBV18, the J call TRBJ2-3; 9 nucleotides agree with TRBD2. This CDR3 contains 17 residues. Germline CDR1 KGHSH, CDR2 LQKENI. After removal of 1 base from V and 0 bases from J, the junction contained 5 bases not matched to a gene.

The J gene is TRBJ2-1, the V gene TRBV5-4; possibly TRBD2 for D (6 bases). The CDR3 length is 15 residues. Germline V gene data show CDR1 as SGHNT and CDR2 as YYREEE (reference sequence). The V gene lost 3 bases and the J gene lost 0 bases, with 10 bases spanning the gap. The CDR3 loop reads CASSSKTSSYNEQFF. The DNA of the CDR3 is TGTGCCAGCAGCTCAAAGACTAGCTCCTACAATGAGCAGTTCTTC.

CDR3 region: CASSSIPREASYEQYF. CDR3 sequence (DNA): TGTGCCAGCAGCTCCATCCCCCGGGAAGCGTCCTACGAGCAGTACTTC. The V and J genes are TRBV5-4 and TRBJ2-7, with D maybe TRBD2 (5 bases). The CDR3 has 16 residues. Germline V lookup: CDR1 SGHNT, CDR2 YYREEE (reference sequence). The germline V and J ends were trimmed by 3 bases and 1 base, with 17 bases remaining between them.

The CDR3 nucleotides read TGTGCCAGCAGCATCGGACAGGGGGCGAATTCACCCCTCCACTTT. It codes for CASSIGQGANSPLHF. The rearrangement uses TRBV7-2 and TRBJ1-6, with 11 nucleotides matching TRBD1. Germline V gene lookup returns CDR1 SGHTA and CDR2 FQGNSA. This CDR3 has 15 residues. The ends lost 5 bases at V and 7 bases at J; junction bases unmatched: 4. Looking up the rest from reference TRBV7-2 and TRBJ1-6 gives the full variable domain: GAGVSQSPSNKVTEKGKDVELRCDPISGHTALYWYRQSLGQGLEFLIYFQGNSAPDKSGLPSDRFSAERTGGSVSTLTIQRTQQEDSAVYLCASSIGQGANSPLHFGNGTRLTVT.

This clone occurred once. The genes are TRBV4-1 and TRBJ2-1; 13 nucleotides align to TRBD2. J gave up 7 bases and V 1 base, and 13 bases lay outside the gene matches. The CDR3 is made up of 19 amino acids. Germline assignment: CDR1 MGHRA and CDR2 YSYEKL. CDR3 region: CASSQGLAGGLTMINEQFF. For the CDR3, the DNA is TGCGCCAGCAGCCAAGGACTAGCGGGAGGCCTTACAATGATTAATGAGCAGTTCTTC.

The chain joins TRBV5-6 to TRBJ2-5; TRBD1 might be the D (6 bases). CDR3 length equals 13 residues. Germline assignment: CDR1 SGHDT and CDR2 YYEEEE. The V gene lost 2 bases and the J gene lost 5 bases, with 10 bases spanning the gap. The CDR3 is CASSLQGGETQYF. CDR3 coding DNA: TGTGCCAGCAGCTTACAGGGCGGGGAGACCCAGTACTTC.

The V gene is TRBV5-4, the J gene TRBJ2-7; TRBD1 aligns across 8 bases. Germline V lookup: CDR1 SGHNT, CDR2 YYREEE (reference sequence). This CDR3 comprises 13 residues. Losses at the gene ends were 2 bases for V and 5 bases for J; bases not matched to a gene: 3. CDR3 in amino acids: CASSFDRGNEQYF. Written as DNA, the CDR3 is TGTGCCAGCAGCTTCGACAGGGGAAACGAGCAGTACTTC. The full variable domain, completed using reference TRBV5-4 and TRBJ2-7, is ETGVTQSPTHLIKTRGQQVTLRCSSQSGHNTVSWYQQALGQGPQFIFQYYREEENGRGNFPPRFSGLQFPNYSSELNVNALELDDSALYLCASSFDRGNEQYFGPGTRLTVT.

The table lists this clone with a few counts. The chain recombines TRBV5-1 with TRBJ2-1; TRBD2 agrees at 12 bases. CDR1 and CDR2 (germline): SGHRS, YFSETQ. V trimming: 0 bases; J trimming: 8 bases; junction bases outside the gene matches: 6. The CDR3 spans 16 residues. The CDR3 loop reads CASSLGLAGVRDEQFF. Written as DNA, the CDR3 is TGCGCCAGCAGCTTGGGACTAGCGGGAGTCCGGGATGAGCAGTTCTTC.

V and J are TRBV30 and TRBJ2-1, with 10 positions matching TRBD2. This CDR3 spans 16 amino acids. The germline CDR1 and CDR2 sequences are GTSNPN and SVGIG (reference sequence). The V segment lost 5 bases and the J segment 4 bases; nucleotides outside the gene matches: 11. CDR3 nucleotide sequence: TGTGCCTGGGGGGGGCTGGGACTAGCGTATTACAATGAGCAGTTCTTC. It encodes CAWGGLGLAYYNEQFF.

In its sample, this clone ranks as medium-sized. The rearrangement uses TRBV5-1 and TRBJ2-7; D possibly corresponds to TRBD1 (6 bases). The CDR3 covers 15 residues. From germline, CDR1 is SGHRS and CDR2 YFSETQ. The V and J ends lost 3 bases and 6 bases respectively, with 19 bases between them. In DNA form, the CDR3 reads TGCGCCAGCAGCTACGACGGGACACGAACGAGCGAGCAGTACTTC. It encodes CASSYDGTRTSEQYF.

For this clone: The junction and the germline gene differ at one end; a read error may be behind it. The V and J genes are TRBV30 and TRBJ2-7, with 7 bases fitting TRBD1. The germline V gene has CDR1 GTSNPN and CDR2 SVGIG (reference sequence). The length of the CDR3 is 15 residues. In DNA, the CDR3 is TGTGCCTGGAGTGTAGGTACAGGGGACCCTTTCTCGGGGCAATTC. Translated, it gives CAWSVGTGDPFSGQF.

The chain links TRBV6-5 to TRBJ1-1; 7 bases are shared with TRBD1. The germline V gene encodes CDR1 MNHEY and CDR2 SVGAGI. There are 16 residues in the CDR3. V was pared by 2 bases and J by 0 bases, with 6 bases of the junction left unmatched. The CDR3 DNA reads as TGTGCCAGCAGTTACAAGGGACAGATCATGAACACTGAAGCTTTCTTT. Its protein is CASSYKGQIMNTEAFF.

This clone was observed once. This chain uses TRBV5-1 with TRBJ1-2; 9 bases match TRBD1. V lost 1 base to trimming and J lost 4 bases; unmatched junction nucleotides: 8. From germline, CDR1 is SGHRS and CDR2 YFSETQ. The CDR3 totals 16 residues. This CDR3 reads CASSLSETGGLYGYTF. CDR3 nucleotide sequence: TGCGCCAGCAGCTTGAGTGAGACAGGGGGTCTCTATGGCTACACCTTC.

The genes are TRBV9 and TRBJ2-3, with a tentative D call TRBD1 (6 bases). The CDR3 runs 15 residues. Per germline, CDR1 SGDLS and CDR2 YYNGEE. Trimming cost V 3 bases and J 2 bases, with 13 bases left between them. This chain's CDR3 is CASSARDTYTDTQYF. DNA for the CDR3: TGTGCCAGCAGCGCCCGGGACACCTACACAGATACGCAGTATTTT.

This sequence joins TRBV4-1 and TRBJ2-1, with 8 bases aligning to TRBD2. CDR1 and CDR2 from the germline V gene are MGHRA and YSYEKL. J lost 5 bases, V lost 3 bases, and 9 bases had no gene match. The CDR3 sequence is 16 residues long. The DNA for the CDR3 is TGCGCCAGCAGCCATCTTAGCGGGGCACCTAACAATGAGCAGTTCTTC. Protein product: CASSHLSGAPNNEQFF.

This sequence joins TRBV11-3 and TRBJ2-1, with TRBD2 matching over 7 bases. Germline V gene data show CDR1 as SGHNT and CDR2 as YENEEA. The CDR3 totals 14 residues. V gave up 1 base and J gave up 5 bases; unmatched junction bases: 2. CDR3: CASSLGGGNNEQFF. The CDR3 nucleotides are TGTGCCAGCAGCTTAGGCGGGGGAAACAATGAGCAGTTCTTC.

V usage is TRBV5-1 and J usage is TRBJ2-3; TRBD1 matches 7 bases. Trimming cost V 2 bases and J 2 bases; bases outside gene matches: 8. Germline V gives CDR1 SGHRS, CDR2 YFSETQ. The CDR3 runs 16 residues. The CDR3 spells CASSFSDRHTTDTQYF. DNA of the CDR3: TGCGCCAGCAGCTTCTCGGACAGGCACACCACAGATACGCAGTATTTT.

This sequence joins TRBV18 and TRBJ1-1; D may be TRBD1 (5 bases). This CDR3 contains 13 residues. Per the germline V gene, CDR1 is KGHSH and CDR2 is LQKENI. V dropped 3 bases and J dropped 6 bases, with 11 bases sitting between them. The CDR3 coding sequence is TGTGCCAGCTCACCGGTCCCAGGGCCTGAAGCTTTCTTT. It codes for CASSPVPGPEAFF.

The J gene is TRBJ1-5, the V gene TRBV30; possibly TRBD1 for D (5 bases). V was pared by 3 bases and J by 2 bases, with 11 bases between. In germline, CDR1 is GTSNPN, CDR2 SVGIG (reference sequence). This CDR3 spans 14 amino acids. CDR3 region: CAWSKTAGNQPQHF. Written as DNA, the CDR3 is TGTGCCTGGAGCAAGACAGCTGGCAATCAGCCCCAGCATTTT.

The chain carries TRBV15 and TRBJ1-1; D not certain. The CDR3 loop spans 13 amino acids. The germline V gene has CDR1 LNHNV and CDR2 YYDKDF (reference sequence). V was cut by 0 bases and J by 6 bases, with 8 bases left in between. The CDR3 loop reads CATSRDRRAEAFF. CDR3 DNA sequence: TGTGCCACCAGCAGAGATCGTCGGGCTGAAGCTTTCTTT.

The V call is TRBV5-5, the J call TRBJ1-1; weak D call: TRBD1 (6 bases). The CDR3 has 16 amino acids. CDR1 is SGHKS and CDR2 is YYEKEE in the germline V gene (reference sequence). Trimming stripped 3 bases from V and 5 bases from J, with 20 bases between. CDR3 sequence (DNA): TGTGCCAGCAGCTCCCAACCAGCCGGGGGGCGGACTGAAGCTTTCTTT. Protein product: CASSSQPAGGRTEAFF.

The V gene is TRBV12-3 or TRBV12-4, the J gene TRBJ1-5; D is ambiguous. CDR3 size: 13 residues. Deletions cut 6 bases from V and 6 bases from J, with 12 bases between. The CDR3 sequence is CASRSQRSQPQHF. The DNA for the CDR3 is TGTGCCAGCAGATCTCAGCGAAGTCAGCCCCAGCATTTT.

This chain connects TRBV7-9 to TRBJ2-7; 12 bases fit TRBD1. J gave up 5 bases and V 1 base, and 3 bases lay outside the gene matches. CDR1 is SEHNR, CDR2 FQNEAQ, per germline (reference sequence). CDR3 length: 15 residues. The CDR3 loop is CASSLGGQGADEQYF. In DNA, the CDR3 is TGTGCCAGCAGCTTAGGGGGACAGGGGGCAGACGAGCAGTACTTC.